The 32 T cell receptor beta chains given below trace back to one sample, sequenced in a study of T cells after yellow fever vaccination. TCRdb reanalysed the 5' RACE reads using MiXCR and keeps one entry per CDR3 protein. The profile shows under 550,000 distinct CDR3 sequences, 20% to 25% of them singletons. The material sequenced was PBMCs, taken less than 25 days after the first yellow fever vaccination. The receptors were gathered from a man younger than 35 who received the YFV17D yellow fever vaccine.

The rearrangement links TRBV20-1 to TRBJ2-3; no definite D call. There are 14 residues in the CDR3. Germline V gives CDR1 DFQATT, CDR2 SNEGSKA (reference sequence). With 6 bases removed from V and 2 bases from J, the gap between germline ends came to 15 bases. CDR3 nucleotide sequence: TGCAGTGCCACAAAAAGGCCTATCACAGATACGCAGTATTTT. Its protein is CSATKRPITDTQYF.

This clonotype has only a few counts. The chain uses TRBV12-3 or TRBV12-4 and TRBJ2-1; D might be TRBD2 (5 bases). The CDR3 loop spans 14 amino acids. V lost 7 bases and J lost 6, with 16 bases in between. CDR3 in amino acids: CASTPDYLINEQFF. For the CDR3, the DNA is TGTGCCAGCACCCCTGACTATCTGATCAATGAGCAGTTCTTC.

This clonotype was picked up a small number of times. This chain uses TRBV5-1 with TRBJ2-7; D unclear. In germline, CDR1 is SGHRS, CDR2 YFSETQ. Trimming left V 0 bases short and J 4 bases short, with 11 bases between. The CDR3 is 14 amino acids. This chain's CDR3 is CASSLGMGVYEQYV. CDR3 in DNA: TGCGCCAGCAGCTTGGGTATGGGTGTTTACGAGCAGTACGTC.

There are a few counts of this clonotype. Here the CDR3 DNA reads TGTGCCAGCAGCTCCCGGGACGGTCCCTACGAGCAGTACTTC. Its protein is CASSSRDGPYEQYF. The chain combines TRBV7-9 with TRBJ2-7, with D perhaps TRBD1 or TRBD2 (5 bases each). Germline V gene lookup returns CDR1 SEHNR and CDR2 FQNEAQ (reference sequence). The CDR3 loop spans 14 amino acids. V gave up 4 bases and J gave up 2 bases, with 12 bases separating them.

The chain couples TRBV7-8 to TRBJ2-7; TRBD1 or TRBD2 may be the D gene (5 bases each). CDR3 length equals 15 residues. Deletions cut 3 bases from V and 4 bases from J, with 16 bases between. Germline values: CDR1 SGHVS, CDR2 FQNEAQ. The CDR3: CASSFGGEGPYEQYV. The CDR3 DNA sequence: TGTGCCAGCAGCTTTGGCGGAGAGGGGCCGTACGAGCAGTACGTC.

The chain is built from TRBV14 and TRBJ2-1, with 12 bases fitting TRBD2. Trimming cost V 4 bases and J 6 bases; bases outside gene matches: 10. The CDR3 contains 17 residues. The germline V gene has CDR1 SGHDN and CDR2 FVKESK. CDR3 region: CASSPRKTSGSPNEQFF. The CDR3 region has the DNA TGTGCCAGCAGCCCCAGGAAGACTAGCGGGAGCCCCAATGAGCAGTTCTTC.

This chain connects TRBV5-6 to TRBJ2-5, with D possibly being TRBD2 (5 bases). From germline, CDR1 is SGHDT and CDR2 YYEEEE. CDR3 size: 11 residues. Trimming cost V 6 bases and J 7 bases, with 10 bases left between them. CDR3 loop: CASNFEGTQYF. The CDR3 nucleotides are TGTGCCAGCAACTTTGAGGGGACCCAGTACTTC.

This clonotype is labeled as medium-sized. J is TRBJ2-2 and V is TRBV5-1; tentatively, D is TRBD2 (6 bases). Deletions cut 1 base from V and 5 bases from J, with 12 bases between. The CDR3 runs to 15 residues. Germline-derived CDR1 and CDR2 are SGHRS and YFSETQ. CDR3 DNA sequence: TGCGCCAGCAGCTTGCTGGCTAGCGAGACCGGGGAGCTGTTTTTT. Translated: CASSLLASETGELFF. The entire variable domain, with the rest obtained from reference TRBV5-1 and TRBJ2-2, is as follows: KAGVTQTPRYLIKTRGQQVTLSCSPISGHRSVSWYQQTPGQGLQFLFEYFSETQRNKGNFPGRFSGRQFSNSRSEMNVSTLELGDSALYLCASSLLASETGELFFGEGSRLTVL.

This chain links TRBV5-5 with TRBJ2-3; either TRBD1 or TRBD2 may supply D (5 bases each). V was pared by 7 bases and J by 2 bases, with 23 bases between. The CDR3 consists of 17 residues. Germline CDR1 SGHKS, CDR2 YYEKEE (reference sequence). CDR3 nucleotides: TGTGCCAGCTTGTTTAAGCCGGGGCGATACCTCACAGATACGCAGTATTTT. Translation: CASLFKPGRYLTDTQYF.

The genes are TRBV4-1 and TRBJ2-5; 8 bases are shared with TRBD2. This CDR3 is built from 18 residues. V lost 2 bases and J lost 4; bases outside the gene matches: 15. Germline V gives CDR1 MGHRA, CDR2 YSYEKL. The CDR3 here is CASSQRMVQGAGVETQYF. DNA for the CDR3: TGCGCCAGCAGCCAAAGAATGGTTCAAGGAGCGGGGGTAGAGACCCAGTACTTC.

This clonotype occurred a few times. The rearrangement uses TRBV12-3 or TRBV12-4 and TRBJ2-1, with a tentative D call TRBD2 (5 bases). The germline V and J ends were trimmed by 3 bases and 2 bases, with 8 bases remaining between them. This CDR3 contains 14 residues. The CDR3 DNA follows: TGTGCCAGCAGTTTCGAGGGTCCCTACAATGAGCAGTTCTTC. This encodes CASSFEGPYNEQFF.

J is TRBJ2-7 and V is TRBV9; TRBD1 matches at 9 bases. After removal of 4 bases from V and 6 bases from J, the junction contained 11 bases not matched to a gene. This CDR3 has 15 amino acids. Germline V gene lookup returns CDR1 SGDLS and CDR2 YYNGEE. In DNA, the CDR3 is TGTGCCAGCAGCCCTCCGGGACAGGGCTTTTCCGAGCAGTACTTC. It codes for CASSPPGQGFSEQYF.

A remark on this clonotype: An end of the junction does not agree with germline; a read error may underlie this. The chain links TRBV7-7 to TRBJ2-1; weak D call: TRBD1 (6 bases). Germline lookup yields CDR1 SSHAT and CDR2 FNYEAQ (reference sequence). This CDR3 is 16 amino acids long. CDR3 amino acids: CASSQGHTLSYNEQFF. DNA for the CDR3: TGTGCTAGCAGCCAGGGACACACCCTCTCCTACAATGAGCAGTTCTTC.

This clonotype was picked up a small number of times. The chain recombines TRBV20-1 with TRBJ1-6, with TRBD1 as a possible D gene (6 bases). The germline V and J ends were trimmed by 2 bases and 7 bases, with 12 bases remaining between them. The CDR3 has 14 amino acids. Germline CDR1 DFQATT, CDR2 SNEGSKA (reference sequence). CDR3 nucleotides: TGCAGTGCTAGACTCTCCGGGACAAATTCACCCCTCCACTTT. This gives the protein CSARLSGTNSPLHF.

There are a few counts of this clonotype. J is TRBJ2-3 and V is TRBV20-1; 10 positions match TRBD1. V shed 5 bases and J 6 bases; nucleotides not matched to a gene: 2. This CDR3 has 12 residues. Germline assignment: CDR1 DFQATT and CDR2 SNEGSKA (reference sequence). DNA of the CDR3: TGCAGTGCTGGGACAGGGGCTGATACGCAGTATTTT. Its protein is CSAGTGADTQYF.

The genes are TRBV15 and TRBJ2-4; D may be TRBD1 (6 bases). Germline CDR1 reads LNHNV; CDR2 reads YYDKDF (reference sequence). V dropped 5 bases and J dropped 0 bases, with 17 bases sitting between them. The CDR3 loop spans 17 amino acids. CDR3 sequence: CATSGMKGTLAKNIQYF. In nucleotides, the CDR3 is TGTGCCACCAGCGGAATGAAGGGGACACTAGCCAAAAACATTCAGTACTTC.

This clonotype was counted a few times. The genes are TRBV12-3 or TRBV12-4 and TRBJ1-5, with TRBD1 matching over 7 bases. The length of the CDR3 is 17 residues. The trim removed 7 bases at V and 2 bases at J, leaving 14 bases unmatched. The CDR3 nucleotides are TGTGCCAGCACCCTCGGACAGGCGCGTAGGGGCAATCAGCCCCAGCATTTT. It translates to CASTLGQARRGNQPQHF.

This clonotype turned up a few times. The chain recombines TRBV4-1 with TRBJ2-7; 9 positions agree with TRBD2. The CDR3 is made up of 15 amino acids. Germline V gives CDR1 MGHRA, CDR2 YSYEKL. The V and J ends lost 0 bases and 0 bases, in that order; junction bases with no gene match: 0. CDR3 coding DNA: TGCGCCAGCAGCCAAGATAGCGGGAGCTCCTACGAGCAGTACTTC. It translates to CASSQDSGSSYEQYF.

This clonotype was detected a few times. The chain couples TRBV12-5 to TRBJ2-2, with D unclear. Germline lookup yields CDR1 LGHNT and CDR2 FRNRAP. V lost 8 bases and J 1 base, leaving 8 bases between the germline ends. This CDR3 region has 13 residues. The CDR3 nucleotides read TGTGCTAGTCACCAGCAGAACACCGGGGAGCTGTTTTTT. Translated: CASHQQNTGELFF.

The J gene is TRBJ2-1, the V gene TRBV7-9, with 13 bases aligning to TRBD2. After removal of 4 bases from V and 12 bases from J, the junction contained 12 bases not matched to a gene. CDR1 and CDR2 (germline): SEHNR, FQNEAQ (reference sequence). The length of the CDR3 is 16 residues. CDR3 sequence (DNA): TGTGCCAGCAGCTCACGGACTAGCGGGGGTGTCGATGTGCAGTTCTTC. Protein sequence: CASSSRTSGGVDVQFF. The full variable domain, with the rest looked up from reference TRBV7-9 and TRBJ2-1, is DTGVSQNPRHKITKRGQNVTFRCDPISEHNRLYWYRQTLGQGPEFLTYFQNEAQLEKSRLLSDRFSAERPKGSFSTLEIQRTEQGDSAMYLCASSSRTSGGVDVQFFGPGTRLTVL.

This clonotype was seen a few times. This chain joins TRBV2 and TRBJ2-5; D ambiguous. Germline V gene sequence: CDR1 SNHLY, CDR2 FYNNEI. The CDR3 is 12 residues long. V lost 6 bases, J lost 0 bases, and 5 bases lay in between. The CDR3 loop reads CASRQYQETQYF. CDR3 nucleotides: TGTGCCAGCAGACAGTACCAAGAGACCCAGTACTTC.

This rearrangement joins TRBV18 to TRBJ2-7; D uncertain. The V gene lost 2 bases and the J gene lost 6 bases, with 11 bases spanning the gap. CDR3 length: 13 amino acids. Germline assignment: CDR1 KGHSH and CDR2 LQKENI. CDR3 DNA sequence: TGTGCCAGCTCACCAGCTTCCCCACCCGAGCAGTACGTC. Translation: CASSPASPPEQYV.

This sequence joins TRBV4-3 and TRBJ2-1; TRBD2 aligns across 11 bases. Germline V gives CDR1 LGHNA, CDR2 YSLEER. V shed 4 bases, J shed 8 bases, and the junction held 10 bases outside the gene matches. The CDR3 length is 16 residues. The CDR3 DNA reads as TGCGCCAGCAGCCGGGTTAGCGGGGGGGCTTTCGATGAGCAGTTCTTC. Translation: CASSRVSGGAFDEQFF.

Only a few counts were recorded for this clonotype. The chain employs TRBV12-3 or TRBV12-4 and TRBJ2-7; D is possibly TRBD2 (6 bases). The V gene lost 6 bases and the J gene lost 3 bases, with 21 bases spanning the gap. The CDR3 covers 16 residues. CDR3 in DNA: TGTGCCAGCAGCCCAAATCCGGGAGTCGAGGACTACGAGCAGTACTTC. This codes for CASSPNPGVEDYEQYF.

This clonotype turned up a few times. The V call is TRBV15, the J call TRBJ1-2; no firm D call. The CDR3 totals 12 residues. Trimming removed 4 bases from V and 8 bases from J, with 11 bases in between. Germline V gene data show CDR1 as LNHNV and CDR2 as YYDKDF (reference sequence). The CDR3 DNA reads TGTGCCACCAGCAACGAAGGGTCGGGCTACACCTTC. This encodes CATSNEGSGYTF.

The CDR3 spells CASTSGLEKTEAFF. Written as DNA, the CDR3 is TGTGCCAGCACCTCTGGGCTTGAGAAGACTGAAGCTTTCTTT. The chain uses TRBV5-6 and TRBJ1-1; D unresolved. The V end was cut by 6 bases, the J end by 5 bases, with 17 bases between. This CDR3 region has 14 residues. Germline V gene sequence: CDR1 SGHDT, CDR2 YYEEEE.

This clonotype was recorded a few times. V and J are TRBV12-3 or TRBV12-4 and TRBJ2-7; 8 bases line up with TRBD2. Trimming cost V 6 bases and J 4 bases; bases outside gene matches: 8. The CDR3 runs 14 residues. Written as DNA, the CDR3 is TGTGCCAGCAGGGTTAGCGGGGCAAGGTACGAGCAGTACTTC. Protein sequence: CASRVSGARYEQYF.

CDR3 DNA: TGTGCCAGCAGTCTTGACGGGGCGGGGGTCAGAGAGACCCAGTACTTC. Amino acids: CASSLDGAGVRETQYF. The rearrangement joins TRBV28 to TRBJ2-5; TRBD2 matches 7 bases. The CDR3 sequence is 16 residues long. J lost 4 bases, V lost 5 bases, and 13 bases had no gene match. Germline lookup yields CDR1 MDHEN and CDR2 SYDVKM.

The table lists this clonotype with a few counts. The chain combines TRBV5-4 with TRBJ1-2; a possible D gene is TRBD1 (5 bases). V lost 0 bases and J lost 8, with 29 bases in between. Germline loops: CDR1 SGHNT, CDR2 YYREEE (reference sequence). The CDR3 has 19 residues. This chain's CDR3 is CASSLDLSGPRTFLKGYTF. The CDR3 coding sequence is TGTGCCAGCAGCTTGGACCTTTCAGGGCCCCGGACTTTCCTCAAGGGCTACACCTTC.

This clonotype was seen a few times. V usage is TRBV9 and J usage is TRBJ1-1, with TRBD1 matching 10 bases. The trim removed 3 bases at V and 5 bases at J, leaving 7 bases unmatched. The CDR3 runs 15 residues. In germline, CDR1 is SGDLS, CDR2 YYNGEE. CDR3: CASSASWTGGTEAFF. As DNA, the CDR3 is TGTGCCAGCAGCGCATCATGGACAGGGGGAACTGAAGCTTTCTTT. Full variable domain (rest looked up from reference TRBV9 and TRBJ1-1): DSGVTQTPKHLITATGQRVTLRCSPRSGDLSVYWYQQSLDQGLQFLIQYYNGEERAKGNILERFSAQQFPDLHSELNLSSLELGDSALYFCASSASWTGGTEAFFGQGTRLTVV.

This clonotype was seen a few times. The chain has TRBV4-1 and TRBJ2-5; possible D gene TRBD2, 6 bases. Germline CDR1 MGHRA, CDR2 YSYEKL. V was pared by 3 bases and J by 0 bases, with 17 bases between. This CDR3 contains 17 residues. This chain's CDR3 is CASSHGARDSYQETQYF. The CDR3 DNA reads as TGCGCCAGCAGCCACGGCGCCAGGGACTCGTACCAAGAGACCCAGTACTTC.

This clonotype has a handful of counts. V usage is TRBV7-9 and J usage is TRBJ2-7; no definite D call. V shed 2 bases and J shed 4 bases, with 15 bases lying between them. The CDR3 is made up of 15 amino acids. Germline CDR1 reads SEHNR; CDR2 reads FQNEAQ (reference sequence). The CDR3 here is CASSLKVGQRYEQYF. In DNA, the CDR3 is TGTGCCAGCAGCTTAAAGGTTGGCCAAAGGTACGAGCAGTACTTC. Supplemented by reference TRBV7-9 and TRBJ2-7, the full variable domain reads DTGVSQNPRHKITKRGQNVTFRCDPISEHNRLYWYRQTLGQGPEFLTYFQNEAQLEKSRLLSDRFSAERPKGSFSTLEIQRTEQGDSAMYLCASSLKVGQRYEQYFGPGTRLTVT.